This T cell receptor (beta chain) was profiled in a study of ipilimumab plus nivolumab after autologous stem cell transplantation. As for the study in general: Typical patient got roughly five ipilimumab doses and 7 or 8 nivolumab doses (median). Study results and limitations: Authors suggest TCR repertoire, Treg phenotype and gut microbiota support further study.

This clone was seen only a few times. Its specificity is unknown. V lost 7 bases and J lost 8, with 23 bases in between. The length of the CDR3 is 14 residues. The germline V gene has CDR1 GTSNPN and CDR2 SVGIG (reference sequence). Patients got ipilimumab 1 mg/kg beginning 14 to 28 days post-transplant. This table comes from immunoSEQ multiplex PCR, and its TCRdb copy is limited to in-frame clones, with some not included. This sample has 84,000 or so clones; around 80% occur once, and the top ten carry approximately 2.2%. The chain couples TRBV30 to TRBJ1-1, with a possible D match to TRBD1 (6 bases). The clonotype comes from a male donor with diffuse large B-cell lymphoma. This specimen was PBMCs, taken in a trial of ipilimumab plus nivolumab as post-transplant consolidation. CDR3 amino acids: CASRQDFIGMEAFF. The CDR3 DNA sequence: TGTGCCTCCCGACAGGACTTCATTGGTATGGAAGCTTTCTTT.